The T cell receptor (beta chain) described here comes from a study of blood T cells in healthy people across ages. About the study: For every two T cells, template switching captured about one barcoded beta molecule.

Ten or more counts support this clonotype. Its antigen is not identified. The junction differs from germline at one of its ends, possibly a read error. The CDR3 sequence is 13 residues long. From germline, CDR1 is SEHNR and CDR2 FQNEAQ (reference sequence). General study findings and limits: Naive and antigen-experienced cells could not be conclusively compared, given unsorted PBMCs.

A second about 7 to 12 cycle PCR used barcoded and J-beta primers. TCRdb re-analysed the 5' RACE reads in MiXCR, keeping a single row per CDR3 protein. The sample contains hundreds of thousands of distinct CDR3 sequences, about 26% of which appear only once. These data also featured in a second study, about T cells of mothers and their children. That paper notes: The sample comes from several healthy Caucasian donors: mothers and children. A slight, non-significant increase in overlap was found for related mother-child pairs relative to unrelated pairs.

The chain has TRBV7-9 and TRBJ2-7; 9 bases are shared with TRBD1. This TCR derives from a boy aged 2 to 9 in good health. The source material was blood. Written as DNA, the CDR3 is TGCGCCAGCAGCTGGGGACAGGGCTACGAGCAGTACTTC. As protein: CASSWGQGYEQYF.